The 5 T cell receptor beta chains below were found in one sample sequenced in a study of T-cell reconstitution after alpha-beta-depleted transplantation in children. As it was prepared, the TCRbeta library received unique molecular identifiers. TCRdb re-derived calls from the PCR reads in MiXCR, one entry per CDR3 protein. The sample lists nearly 200,000 distinct CDR3 sequences; around 5.9% were seen once. This material consisted of PBMCs, taken before TCRalphabeta/CD19-depleted stem cell transplant. Receptor source: a girl under three years old with combined immunodeficiency, due to receive a stem cell transplant.

This clonotype came up a few times. The chain combines TRBV18 with TRBJ2-3; 12 nucleotides line up with TRBD2. Germline V gives CDR1 KGHSH, CDR2 LQKENI. CDR3 size: 15 residues. After removal of 8 bases from V and 2 bases from J, the junction contained 5 bases not matched to a gene. The CDR3: CASLSSGGATDTQYF. Written as DNA, the CDR3 is TGTGCCAGCCTCTCTAGCGGGGGGGCCACAGATACGCAGTATTTT.

This clonotype has a count of ten or more. Here the CDR3 DNA reads TGTGCCACCAGTGATTTTCACAAGACAGATACGCAGTATTTT. Translating gives CATSDFHKTDTQYF. This rearrangement joins TRBV24-1 to TRBJ2-3; D is ambiguous. The ends were cut back, 1 base at V and 3 bases at J, with 7 bases in the middle. Germline assignment: CDR1 KGHDR and CDR2 SFDVKD. The CDR3 runs 14 residues.

Many counts were recorded for this clonotype. The rearrangement uses TRBV6-5 and TRBJ2-3; either TRBD1 or TRBD2 may fit D (5 bases each). The V gene lost 2 bases and the J gene lost 5 bases, with 8 bases spanning the gap. Germline CDR1 is MNHEY and CDR2 is SVGAGI. The CDR3 totals 13 residues. DNA for the CDR3: TGTGCCAGCAGTTACGGGACGGGAGATACGCAGTATTTT. Amino acid sequence: CASSYGTGDTQYF.

This clonotype was recorded many times. The V gene is TRBV6-5, the J gene TRBJ2-3, with D perhaps assigned TRBD1 or TRBD2 (5 bases each). With 7 bases removed from V and 5 bases from J, the gap between germline ends came to 16 bases. The germline V gene encodes CDR1 MNHEY and CDR2 SVGAGI. This CDR3 contains 14 residues. In nucleotides, the CDR3 is TGTGCCAGCACGGCGGGCCAGGGCCGAGATACGCAGTATTTT. Its translation: CASTAGQGRDTQYF.

This clonotype came up many times. This chain joins TRBV4-2 and TRBJ2-4; TRBD1 might be the D (5 bases). V was clipped by 3 bases and J by 1 base, with 16 bases between them. The CDR3 length is 17 residues. The germline gives CDR1 LGHNA, CDR2 YNFKEQ. CDR3 residues: CASSQVGQPGAKNIQYF. The CDR3, as DNA: TGTGCCAGCAGCCAGGTTGGGCAGCCAGGGGCCAAAAACATTCAGTACTTC.